Each of the 15 T cell receptor beta chains below was sequenced from the same sample in a study of T-cell memory formation after mild COVID-19 (dated by TCRdb to the early 2020s). The library was obtained by 5' RACE. TCRdb lists the instrument as Illumina NovaSeq 6000. TCRdb handled the public reads itself, with Q25 trimming in fastp and clone calling in MiXCR, and kept productive beta chains. One record per CDR3 amino acid sequence lists the most common genes and DNA. Here the sample has a few hundred thousand distinct CDR3 sequences; 16% occur a single time. The top ten clones comprise about a fifth of the sample. The source material was PBMCs or a T cell subset sorted from them (not recorded which). Receptors originate from a man younger than 35 who had mild COVID-19 (a few samples of this study predate the infection). The sample titles of this study are shuffled in the database, so cell type and time point are left out; the donor was told from shared clones.

This clonotype was observed a few times. V usage is TRBV7-2 and J usage is TRBJ1-4, with D possibly TRBD1 on 5 matching bases. Germline lookup yields CDR1 SGHTA and CDR2 FQGNSA. CDR3 length: 15 amino acids. The germline V and J ends were trimmed by 3 bases and 3 bases, with 11 bases remaining between them. This chain's CDR3 is CASSLEGLPNEKLFF. The CDR3 nucleotides read TGTGCCAGCAGCTTGGAGGGGCTACCTAATGAAAAACTGTTTTTT. The full variable domain, completed using reference TRBV7-2 and TRBJ1-4, is GAGVSQSPSNKVTEKGKDVELRCDPISGHTALYWYRQSLGQGLEFLIYFQGNSAPDKSGLPSDRFSAERTGGSVSTLTIQRTQQEDSAVYLCASSLEGLPNEKLFFGSGTQLSVL.

The CDR3 spells CASSLDSSPGELFF. CDR3 in DNA: TGCGCCAGCAGTCTAGACAGCTCGCCCGGGGAGCTGTTTTTT. The genes are TRBV4-3 and TRBJ2-2; D possibly corresponds to TRBD1 (5 bases). The germline V and J ends were trimmed by 6 bases and 6 bases, with 14 bases remaining between them. The CDR3 contains 14 residues. The germline CDR1 and CDR2 sequences are LGHNA and YSLEER.

V is TRBV28 and J is TRBJ1-4; D ambiguous. This CDR3 spans 15 amino acids. The germline CDR1 and CDR2 sequences are MDHEN and SYDVKM. V shed 2 bases and J shed 8 bases, with 15 bases lying between them. The CDR3 nucleotides read TGTGCCAGCAGTTTAGACTGGGCTAGGTCGGAAAAACTGTTTTTT. This codes for CASSLDWARSEKLFF.

This clonotype appeared a few times. The CDR3: CASSEADGIYEQYV. CDR3 DNA: TGTGCCAGCAGTGAAGCAGATGGGATCTACGAGCAGTACGTC. The chain links TRBV2 to TRBJ2-7; D is ambiguous. Germline V gene data show CDR1 as SNHLY and CDR2 as FYNNEI. The CDR3 is 14 amino acids. V lost 0 bases and J lost 3, with 9 bases in between.

The rearrangement uses TRBV20-1 and TRBJ1-1; D might be TRBD1 (5 bases). This CDR3 is 14 amino acids long. V gave up 2 bases and J gave up 1 base, with 11 bases separating them. Germline V lookup: CDR1 DFQATT, CDR2 SNEGSKA (reference sequence). CDR3 residues: CSARRPGENTEAFF. CDR3 DNA: TGCAGTGCTAGACGCCCGGGGGAGAACACTGAAGCTTTCTTT.

The sample holds many counts of this clonotype. V and J are TRBV4-2 and TRBJ1-4; D possibly corresponds to TRBD1 (6 bases). V lost 0 bases and J lost 5, with 13 bases in between. The germline CDR1 and CDR2 sequences are LGHNA and YNFKEQ. CDR3 length equals 16 residues. CDR3 residues: CASSQDRGGGNEKLFF. The CDR3 bases are TGTGCCAGCAGCCAAGATCGGGGTGGGGGCAATGAAAAACTGTTTTTT.

V gene TRBV7-9 combines with J gene TRBJ2-1; a possible D gene is TRBD1 (5 bases). Between the trimmed V and J ends, which lost 5 bases and 7 bases, there was a span of 15 bases. Germline V lookup: CDR1 SEHNR, CDR2 FQNEAQ (reference sequence). The CDR3 contains 14 residues. CDR3 nucleotide sequence: TGTGCCAGCAGCCCCCAAACCAGGGATAATGAGCAGTTCTTC. This codes for CASSPQTRDNEQFF.

This clonotype occurred a few times. The chain recombines TRBV20-1 with TRBJ2-3, with a tentative D call TRBD1 (5 bases). Germline values: CDR1 DFQATT, CDR2 SNEGSKA (reference sequence). This CDR3 contains 13 residues. The V end was cut by 6 bases, the J end by 0 bases, with 10 bases between. In nucleotides, the CDR3 is TGCAGTGCCCTGACAGCCAGCACAGATACGCAGTATTTT. Amino acid sequence: CSALTASTDTQYF.

This clonotype was seen at least ten times. The genes are TRBV7-2 and TRBJ2-5; 10 bases fit TRBD2. This CDR3 region has 14 residues. V was clipped by 5 bases and J by 5 bases; unmatched bases: 5. Germline V gives CDR1 SGHTA, CDR2 FQGNSA. This CDR3 reads CASSTGLAAETQYF. The CDR3 bases are TGTGCCAGCAGCACCGGACTAGCGGCGGAGACCCAGTACTTC. Together with reference TRBV7-2 and TRBJ2-5, the CDR3 gives the full variable domain: GAGVSQSPSNKVTEKGKDVELRCDPISGHTALYWYRQSLGQGLEFLIYFQGNSAPDKSGLPSDRFSAERTGGSVSTLTIQRTQQEDSAVYLCASSTGLAAETQYFGPGTRLLVL.

This clonotype came up a few times. This sequence joins TRBV6-6 and TRBJ2-3; D might be TRBD1 (6 bases). The CDR3 totals 14 residues. Trimming pared 6 bases from V and 1 base from J, leaving 11 bases between. In germline, CDR1 is MNHNY, CDR2 SVGAGI (reference sequence). The CDR3 coding sequence is TGTGCCAGCAGGTGGGGGCCGGGCACAGATACGCAGTATTTT. Protein product: CASRWGPGTDTQYF.

CDR3 DNA sequence: TGCGCCCAGAGGACAACAAATTTGGGCAATCAGCCCCAGCATTTT. Translated: CAQRTTNLGNQPQHF. J is TRBJ1-5 and V is TRBV20-1; D is perhaps TRBD1 (5 bases). Germline lookup yields CDR1 DFQATT and CDR2 SNEGSKA (reference sequence). This CDR3 is built from 15 residues.

This rearrangement joins TRBV4-3 to TRBJ2-4; no reliable D call. The CDR3 totals 17 residues. V lost 2 bases to trimming and J lost 0 bases, with 14 bases between them. Germline CDR1 is LGHNA and CDR2 is YSLEER. The CDR3 sequence: CASSQPPAELAKNIQYF. The CDR3 region has the DNA TGCGCCAGCAGCCAACCCCCGGCAGAGTTAGCCAAAAACATTCAGTACTTC.

This rearrangement joins TRBV29-1 to TRBJ1-1; D is unclear. The CDR3 is 11 amino acids. Deletions cut 7 bases from V and 8 bases from J, with 14 bases between. Germline V CDR1 and CDR2: SQVTM, ANQGSEA. The CDR3 spells CSARAGGEAFF. CDR3 in DNA: TGCAGCGCCCGAGCGGGAGGAGAAGCTTTCTTT.

DNA for the CDR3: TGTGCCAGCAGTTGGGGGGACAGGGGAAACATTCAGTACTTC. The encoded protein is CASSWGDRGNIQYF. The chain combines TRBV12-3 or TRBV12-4 with TRBJ2-4; TRBD1 agrees at 10 bases. The V segment lost 4 bases and the J segment 6 bases; nucleotides outside the gene matches: 3. The CDR3 extends over 14 amino acids.

This rearrangement joins TRBV5-1 to TRBJ2-5; D is undetermined. Germline loops: CDR1 SGHRS, CDR2 YFSETQ. Trimming took 4 bases from V and 2 from J, leaving 6 bases between them. CDR3 size: 12 residues. CDR3 sequence (DNA): TGCGCCAGCAGCCCGGGTCAAGAGACCCAGTACTTC. Residues: CASSPGQETQYF.